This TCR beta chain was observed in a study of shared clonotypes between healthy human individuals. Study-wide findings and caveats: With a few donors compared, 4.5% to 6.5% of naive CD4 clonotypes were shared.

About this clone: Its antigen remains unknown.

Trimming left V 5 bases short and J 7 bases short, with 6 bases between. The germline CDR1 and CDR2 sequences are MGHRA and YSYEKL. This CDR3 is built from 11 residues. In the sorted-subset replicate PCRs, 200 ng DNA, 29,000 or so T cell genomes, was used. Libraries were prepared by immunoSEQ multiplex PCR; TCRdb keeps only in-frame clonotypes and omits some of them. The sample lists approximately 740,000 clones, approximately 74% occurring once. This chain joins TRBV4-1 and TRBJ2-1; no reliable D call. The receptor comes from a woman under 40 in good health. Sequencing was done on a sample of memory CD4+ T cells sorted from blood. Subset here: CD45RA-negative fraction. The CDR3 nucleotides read TGCGCCAGCAGCTCTTCAAATGAGCAGTTCTTC. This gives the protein CASSSSNEQFF.